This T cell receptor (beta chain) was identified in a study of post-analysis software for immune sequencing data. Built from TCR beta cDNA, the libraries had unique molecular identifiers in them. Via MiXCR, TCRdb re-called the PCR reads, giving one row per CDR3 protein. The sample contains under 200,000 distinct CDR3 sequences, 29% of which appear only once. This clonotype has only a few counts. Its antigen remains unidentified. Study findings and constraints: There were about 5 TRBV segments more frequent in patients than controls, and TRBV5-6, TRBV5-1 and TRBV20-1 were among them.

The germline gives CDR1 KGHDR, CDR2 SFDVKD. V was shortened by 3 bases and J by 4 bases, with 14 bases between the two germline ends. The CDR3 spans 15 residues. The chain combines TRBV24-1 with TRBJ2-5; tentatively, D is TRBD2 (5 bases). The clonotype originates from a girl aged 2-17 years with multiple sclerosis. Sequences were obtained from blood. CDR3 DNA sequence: TGTGCCACCAGTGATCGGACGAGCGGAGTAGAGACCCAGTACTTC. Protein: CATSDRTSGVETQYF.